This TCR beta chain was sequenced for a study of vaccination effects on CD4 cells after COVID-19. Sequencing was performed with immunoSEQ multiplex PCR; in TCRdb, only in-frame clones are kept and a portion is missing. The sample holds approximately 47,000 clones; about 70% are singletons and the top ten take about 6.7%. After more than 8 days in culture, the CD4+ T cells were isolated. The cohort was immunized with two doses of either the BNT162b2 or mRNA-1273 vaccine. Germline CDR1 and CDR2: LGHDT and YNNKEL (reference sequence). V gave up 2 bases and J gave up 5 bases; unmatched junction bases: 2. This CDR3 spans 14 amino acids. Details on this clone: What it recognizes is unknown.

The sample in question was CD4+ T cells from PBMCs cultured without peptide, obtained after COVID-19 vaccination. The chain uses TRBV3-1 (or the pseudogene TRBV3-2) and TRBJ2-5, with TRBD2 matching over 10 bases. This TCR derives from a human donor who received a COVID-19 vaccine. In DNA form, the CDR3 reads TGTGCCAGCAGCCAACCAGCGGGAGGGGAGACCCAGTACTTC. Protein product: CASSQPAGGETQYF.